This T cell receptor beta chain derives from a study of T cell responses to AZD1222 COVID-19 vaccine (dated by TCRdb to about 2021). With regard to the full study: AZD1222 recipients whose second dose came at about 4 weeks and those whose second dose came at about 12 weeks were combined into one group, since spike-specific TCR depth and breadth did not differ between the two schedules. A total of just over 230 trial participants underwent TCR sequencing, of whom about 200 received two doses of AZD1222 and approximately 25 received two doses of the MenACWY control vaccine. Trial participants were enrolled by age into 18-55, 56-69 and 70-plus year subgroups, with 148, 28 and 57 TCR-sequenced participants respectively.

The CDR3 regions of human TCRbeta chains were subjected to immunosequencing. On the authors' methods: Repertoire TCRs were checked for matches against a reference library of SARS-CoV-2-specific TCRs that had been generated using the MIRA antigen-specificity platform. Breadth was defined as the fraction of unique TCRs that were SARS-CoV-2-associated. Depth was defined as the fraction of total T cells that were SARS-CoV-2-associated. Each spike-specific TCR was assigned to its reactive spike region and to a CD4 or CD8 class using the MIRA data. Log10-transformed breadth and depth values were compared by one-way ANOVA with Sidak's multiple comparisons tests. The table was pulled from immuneACCESS by TCRdb, which kept in-frame rearrangements only. Such tables lose some clones; where checked, under half of the loss comes from unresolved V genes, and the rest has no known cause. The DNA was the basis for D and trimming; V, J and clone size are from that table. This sample lists 100,000 to 150,000 clones; around 94% were detected once. Around 6.6% of the sample is in the top ten clones.

The full study reports these points: Because no day 14 peak-response samples were available, the repertoires could be characterized only after the peak T cell response. Reportedly, close to half of the unique spike-specific TCRs recognized epitopes lying outside the regions that are mutated in the B.1.351 and B.1.1.7 variants. CD4 TCRs associated with the vaccine covered the entire spike protein, and the dominant responses were in regions 160-218 and 743-854. In the small 56-69-year group, the increase in depth fell short of significance, most likely because of low power. After two AZD1222 doses, spike-specific TCR breadth and depth were significantly higher than at day 0 and than in MenACWY recipients. Conclusions about previously exposed vaccinees are limited, since just 5 or 6 AZD1222 recipients were seropositive for SARS-CoV-2 at baseline. Most participants were white British and females outnumbered males, and the authors suggested that clonal diversity may have been underestimated.

About this clone itself: Its cognate antigen has yet to be identified. One base away there is no much larger clone; base qualities are not given.

The time point label here, explained by the study, means: baseline before first vaccination. Samples from vaccinated people were obtained from the UK trials COV001 and COV002, which included a single-blind randomized controlled phase 2/3 trial of AZD1222 (ChAdOx1 nCoV-19) in healthy adults. For TCRbeta chain sequencing, PBMC samples were collected from trial participants at day 0 and at day 28 after the second dose. Inclusive of the bounding cysteine and phenylalanine, the CDR3 is 16 residues long. The retained sequence is limited to the CDR3, 48 bases, with the frame set at the first base. A distance of 10 bases separates the germline ends of V and J, which lose 0 bases and 0 bases respectively. As encoded in the germline V gene (reference sequence), CDR1 is PRHDT while CDR2 is FYEKMQ.

The TCR originated in an adult in good health. The chain is made from TRBV13 and TRBJ2-3; the D gene assignment is ambiguous. Sample: peripheral blood, taken on day 0 of AZD1222 vaccination. The bases read TGTGCCAGCAGCTTAGGGGCACTTGGAAGCACAGATACGCAGTATTTT. This yields the protein CASSLGALGSTDTQYF.